Presented here are 11 T cell receptor beta chains from one specimen sequenced in a study of identical twins. In TCRdb, the 5' RACE reads were re-called with MiXCR into one record per CDR3 protein. The data contain 550,000 to 700,000 distinct CDR3 sequences, 21% of them singletons. This same sample was also part of a study on T cells expressing NK-cell markers.

Sequenced input: PBMCs. The source of these receptors is a woman between 18 and 29 years old in good health.

This clonotype appeared a few times. The J gene is TRBJ1-2, the V gene TRBV3-1; D gene ambiguous. V gave up 3 bases and J gave up 4 bases, with 18 bases separating them. CDR3 length equals 16 residues. Germline V gene lookup returns CDR1 LGHDT and CDR2 YNNKEL (reference sequence). In DNA, the CDR3 is TGTGCCAGCAGCCAGCGCAAAAGGGAACTTGTCTATGGCTACACCTTC. It codes for CASSQRKRELVYGYTF.

The chain has TRBV15 and TRBJ2-1, with no clear D. Trimming took 5 bases from V and 1 from J, leaving 15 bases between them. The length of the CDR3 is 16 residues. Germline CDR1 reads LNHNV; CDR2 reads YYDKDF (reference sequence). The CDR3 loop reads CATSRVLAGSYNEQFF. The CDR3 DNA reads TGTGCCACCAGCCGGGTCCTGGCCGGGTCCTACAATGAGCAGTTCTTC.

On this clonotype: The DNA is left out, because the CDR3 cannot be placed on it with certainty; the CDR3 is given as TCRdb lists it. This rearrangement joins TRBV12-3 or TRBV12-4 to TRBJ1-5; TRBD1, the D gene given by the table, was not confirmed from the DNA. With termini counted, the CDR3 has 15 amino acids. The CDR3 spells CASSSSTGINQPQHF.

This clonotype was found a few times. The CDR3 DNA follows: TGCACCTTCCCCGCAGATACGCAGTATTTT. Protein product: CTFPADTQYF. The chain has TRBV5-1 and TRBJ2-3; D is unresolved. CDR3 length equals 10 residues. Germline lookup yields CDR1 SGHRS and CDR2 YFSETQ.

The table lists this clonotype with a count of one. The V and J genes are TRBV12-3 or TRBV12-4 and TRBJ2-3; D remains unclear. This CDR3 is 14 amino acids long. V was shortened by 7 bases and J by 3 bases, with 14 bases between the two germline ends. The CDR3 reads CASTWGFPTDTQYF. As DNA, the CDR3 is TGTGCCAGCACCTGGGGTTTTCCGACAGATACGCAGTATTTT.

J is TRBJ2-1 and V is TRBV7-2; TRBD2 matches 7 bases. Looked up from germline, CDR1 is SGHTA and CDR2 is FQGNSA. Unmatched junction bases numbered 9, after V lost 3 bases and J lost 7 bases. This CDR3 has 15 amino acids. CDR3 DNA sequence: TGTGCCAGCAGCTTTTCCAGCGGGATAGGTAATGAGCAGTTCTTC. This codes for CASSFSSGIGNEQFF. Complete variable domain (other parts from reference TRBV7-2 and TRBJ2-1): GAGVSQSPSNKVTEKGKDVELRCDPISGHTALYWYRQSLGQGLEFLIYFQGNSAPDKSGLPSDRFSAERTGGSVSTLTIQRTQQEDSAVYLCASSFSSGIGNEQFFGPGTRLTVL.

This clonotype was seen only a few times. This sequence joins TRBV6-2 or TRBV6-3 and TRBJ2-5; 7 nucleotides match TRBD2. The CDR3 has 15 amino acids. The V gene end was trimmed by 3 bases and the J gene end by 2 bases; junction bases not matched to a gene: 6. Looked up from germline, CDR1 is MNHEY and CDR2 is SVGEGT. The CDR3 DNA reads TGTGCCAGCAGTTATGGACTAGTCCTACAAGAGACCCAGTACTTC. Translation gives CASSYGLVLQETQYF.

The rearrangement links TRBV7-2 to TRBJ2-3, with D possibly TRBD2 on 6 matching bases. The V gene lost 5 bases and the J gene lost 2 bases, with 14 bases spanning the gap. CDR1 SGHTA and CDR2 FQGNSA come from the germline V gene. This CDR3 spans 15 amino acids. DNA for the CDR3: TGTGCCAGCAGCCCCATGGGGGGACCCACAGATACGCAGTATTTT. Translated, it gives CASSPMGGPTDTQYF. Combining the CDR3 with reference TRBV7-2 and TRBJ2-3 gives the whole variable domain GAGVSQSPSNKVTEKGKDVELRCDPISGHTALYWYRQSLGQGLEFLIYFQGNSAPDKSGLPSDRFSAERTGGSVSTLTIQRTQQEDSAVYLCASSPMGGPTDTQYFGPGTRLTVL.

This clonotype turned up a few times. The genes are TRBV20-1 and TRBJ2-3, with TRBD2 as a possible D gene (5 bases). From germline, CDR1 is DFQATT and CDR2 SNEGSKA (reference sequence). The CDR3 runs to 15 residues. V lost 1 base and J 6 bases, leaving 17 bases between the germline ends. CDR3 coding DNA: TGCAGTGCTAGAGGGGAGTGGGCATCGTTTGATACGCAGTATTTT. This sequence encodes CSARGEWASFDTQYF.

This clonotype occurred a few times. This chain uses TRBV13 with TRBJ2-2; 7 nucleotides line up with TRBD2. V lost 3 bases, J lost 8 bases, and 12 bases stayed unmatched. CDR3 length equals 16 residues. From germline, CDR1 is PRHDT and CDR2 FYEKMQ (reference sequence). CDR3 in amino acids: CASSFPLASVEGELFF. CDR3 sequence (DNA): TGTGCCAGCAGCTTTCCACTAGCGTCAGTCGAGGGGGAGCTGTTTTTT.

This clonotype was detected ten times or more. The chain joins TRBV5-6 to TRBJ2-2, with a possible D match to TRBD1 (6 bases). This CDR3 contains 17 residues. Germline CDR1 SGHDT, CDR2 YYEEEE. Trimming removed 1 base from V and 5 bases from J, with 18 bases in between. The CDR3 region is CASSLTGQSAVTGELFF. The CDR3 nucleotides are TGTGCCAGCAGCTTGACCGGACAGTCCGCGGTAACCGGGGAGCTGTTTTTT.